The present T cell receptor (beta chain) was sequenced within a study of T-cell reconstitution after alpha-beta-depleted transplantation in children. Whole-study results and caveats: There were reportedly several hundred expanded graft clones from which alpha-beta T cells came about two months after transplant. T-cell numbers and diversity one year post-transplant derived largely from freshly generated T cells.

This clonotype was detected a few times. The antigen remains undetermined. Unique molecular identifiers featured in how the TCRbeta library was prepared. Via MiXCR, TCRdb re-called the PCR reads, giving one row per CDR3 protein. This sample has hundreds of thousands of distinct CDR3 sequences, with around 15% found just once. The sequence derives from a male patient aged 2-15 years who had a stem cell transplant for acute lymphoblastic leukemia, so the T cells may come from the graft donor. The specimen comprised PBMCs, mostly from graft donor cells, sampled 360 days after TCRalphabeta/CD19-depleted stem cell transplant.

The CDR3 DNA follows: TGTGCCAGCACCCTGTCGGGGCGGAATCAGCCCCAGCATTTT. This codes for CASTLSGRNQPQHF. The chain joins TRBV28 to TRBJ1-5; possibly TRBD1 for D (5 bases). The CDR3 has 14 amino acids. Trimming cost V 7 bases and J 4 bases, with 14 bases left between them. Germline V CDR1 and CDR2: MDHEN, SYDVKM.